The clone carrying this T cell receptor (gamma chain) was detected ten times or more. Its antigen is as yet unknown. This likely came from a read error, as a far larger clone is one base away. Looked up from germline, CDR1 is VINAFY and CDR2 is YDVSNSKD. CDR3 length equals 13 residues. V lost 5 bases, J lost 1 base, and 1 base stayed unmatched. This sample is drawn from a study of γδ T cells in repeated Plasmodium falciparum infection. Study in general: Sampling occurred at baseline, pre-infection for selected infections, and 21 days post-infection. Notes on the study in general: Repeated controlled infections reportedly drove waves of new clonotype selection in Vdelta2-negative, mostly Vdelta1+, gammadelta repertoires.

Flow sorting of PBMC yielded separate Vgamma9/Vdelta2+ and Vdelta2-negative gammadelta T cell populations for bulk repertoire analysis. TCRdb reanalysed the multiplex PCR reads via CATT. This table holds around 27,000 gamma-chain clones, approximately 1.5% found once. The rearrangement uses TRGV5 and TRGJP1. The receptor comes from a pool of human donors (malaria-infected and uninfected, not separated). Source material: gamma-delta T cells from blood. The CDR3: CATWGTTGWFKIF. The CDR3 DNA is TGTGCCACCTGGGGTACCACTGGTTGGTTCAAGATATTT.